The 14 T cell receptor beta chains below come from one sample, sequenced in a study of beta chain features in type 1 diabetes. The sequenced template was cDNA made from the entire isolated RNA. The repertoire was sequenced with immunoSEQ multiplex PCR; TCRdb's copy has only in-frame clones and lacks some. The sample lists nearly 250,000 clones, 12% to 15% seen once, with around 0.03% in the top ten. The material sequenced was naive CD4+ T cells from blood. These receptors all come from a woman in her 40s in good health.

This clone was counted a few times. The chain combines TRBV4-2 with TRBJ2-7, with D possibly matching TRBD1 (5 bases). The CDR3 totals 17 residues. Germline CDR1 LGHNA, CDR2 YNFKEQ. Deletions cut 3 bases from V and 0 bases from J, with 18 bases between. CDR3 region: CASSQGPDGKSSYEQYF. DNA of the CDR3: TGTGCCAGCAGCCAGGGGCCGGACGGAAAAAGCTCCTACGAGCAGTACTTC.

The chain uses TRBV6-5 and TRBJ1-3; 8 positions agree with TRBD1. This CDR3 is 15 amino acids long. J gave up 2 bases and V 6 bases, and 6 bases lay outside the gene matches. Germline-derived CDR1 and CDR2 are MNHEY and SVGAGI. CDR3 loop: CASSPGQAAGNTIYF. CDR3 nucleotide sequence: TGTGCCAGCAGCCCGGGACAGGCGGCTGGAAACACCATATATTTT.

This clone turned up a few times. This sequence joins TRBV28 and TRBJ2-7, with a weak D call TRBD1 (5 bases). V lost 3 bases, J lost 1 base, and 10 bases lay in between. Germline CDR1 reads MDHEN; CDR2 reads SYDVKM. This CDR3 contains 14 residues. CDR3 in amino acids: CASSFRAGSYEQYF. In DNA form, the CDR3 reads TGTGCCAGCAGTTTCAGGGCCGGATCCTACGAGCAGTACTTC.

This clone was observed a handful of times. The CDR3 spells CASSKAFGLISYNEQFF. The CDR3 region has the DNA TGTGCCAGCTCAAAGGCGTTTGGGCTAATCTCCTACAATGAGCAGTTCTTC. This chain uses TRBV2 with TRBJ2-1; D remains ambiguous. This CDR3 region has 17 residues. CDR1 and CDR2 from the germline V gene are SNHLY and FYNNEI. Trimming left V 8 bases short and J 0 bases short, with 20 bases between.

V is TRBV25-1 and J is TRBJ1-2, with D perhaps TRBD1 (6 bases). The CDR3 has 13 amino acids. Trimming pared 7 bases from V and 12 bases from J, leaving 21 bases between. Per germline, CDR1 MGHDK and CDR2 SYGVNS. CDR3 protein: CASNGGARRGNTF. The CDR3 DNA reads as TGTGCCAGCAACGGGGGGGCGCGGAGGGGCAACACCTTC.

CDR3 residues: CASTLPGTTDTQYF. CDR3 DNA sequence: TGTGCCAGCACCCTCCCGGGGACTACAGATACGCAGTATTTT. The gene calls are TRBV6-6 and TRBJ2-3; D is perhaps TRBD2 (6 bases). From germline, CDR1 is MNHNY and CDR2 SVGAGI (reference sequence). V lost 7 bases, J lost 3 bases, and 14 bases lay in between. The CDR3 loop spans 14 amino acids.

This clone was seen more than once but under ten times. The CDR3 region has the DNA TGTGCCAGCACCGGACTAGCGGGGGACGAGACCCAGTACTTC. Translation: CASTGLAGDETQYF. The gene calls are TRBV5-4 and TRBJ2-5; 13 bases line up with TRBD2. The J segment lost 5 bases and the V segment lost 6 bases, leaving 4 bases of the junction unmatched. Germline V gene sequence: CDR1 SGHNT, CDR2 YYREEE (reference sequence). The CDR3 covers 14 residues.

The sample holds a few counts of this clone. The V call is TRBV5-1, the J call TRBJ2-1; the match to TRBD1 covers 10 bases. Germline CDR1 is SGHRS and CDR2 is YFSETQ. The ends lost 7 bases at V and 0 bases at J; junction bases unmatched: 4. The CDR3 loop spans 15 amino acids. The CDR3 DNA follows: TGCGCCAGCTCCGGGACAGGGGTCTCCTACAATGAGCAGTTCTTC. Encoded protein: CASSGTGVSYNEQFF.

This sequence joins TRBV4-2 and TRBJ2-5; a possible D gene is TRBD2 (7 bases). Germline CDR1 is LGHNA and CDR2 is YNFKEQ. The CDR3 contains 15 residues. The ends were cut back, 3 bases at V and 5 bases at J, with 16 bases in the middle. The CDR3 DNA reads TGTGCCAGCAGCCAGGGGAGGGGGGGAATCGAGACCCAGTACTTC. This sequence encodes CASSQGRGGIETQYF.

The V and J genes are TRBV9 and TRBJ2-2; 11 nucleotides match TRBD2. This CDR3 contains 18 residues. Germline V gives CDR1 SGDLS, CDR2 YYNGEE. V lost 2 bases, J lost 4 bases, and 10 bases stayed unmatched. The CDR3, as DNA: TGTGCCAGCAGCGTCGCATTAGCGGGGGGGCCAGGCACCGGGGAGCTGTTTTTT. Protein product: CASSVALAGGPGTGELFF.

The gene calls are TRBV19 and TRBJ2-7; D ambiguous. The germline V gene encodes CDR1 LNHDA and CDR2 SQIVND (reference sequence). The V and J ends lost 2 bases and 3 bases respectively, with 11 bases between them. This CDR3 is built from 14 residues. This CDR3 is CASSISPSRYEQYF. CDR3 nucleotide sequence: TGTGCCAGTAGTATATCTCCGAGCCGCTACGAGCAGTACTTC.

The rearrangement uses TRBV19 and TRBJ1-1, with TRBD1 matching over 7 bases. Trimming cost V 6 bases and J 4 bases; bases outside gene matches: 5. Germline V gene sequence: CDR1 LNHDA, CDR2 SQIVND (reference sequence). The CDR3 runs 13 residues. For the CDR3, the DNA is TGTGCCAGTAGCCGACAGGGCCTCACTGAAGCTTTCTTT. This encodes CASSRQGLTEAFF.

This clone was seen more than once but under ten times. CDR3 sequence: CASSLPMGTGPSGANVLTF. The CDR3, as DNA: TGTGCCAGCAGCTTACCAATGGGGACAGGGCCCTCTGGGGCCAACGTCCTGACTTTC. V gene TRBV7-9 combines with J gene TRBJ2-6; the match to TRBD1 covers 9 bases. The CDR3 consists of 19 residues. Germline V gives CDR1 SEHNR, CDR2 FQNEAQ (reference sequence). V shed 2 bases, J shed 0 bases, and the junction held 8 bases outside the gene matches.

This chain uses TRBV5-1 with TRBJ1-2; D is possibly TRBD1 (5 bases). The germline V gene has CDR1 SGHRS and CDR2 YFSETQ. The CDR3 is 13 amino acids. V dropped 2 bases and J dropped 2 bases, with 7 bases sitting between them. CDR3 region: CASSFGQNYGYTF. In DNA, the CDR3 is TGCGCCAGCAGCTTCGGACAAAACTATGGCTACACCTTC. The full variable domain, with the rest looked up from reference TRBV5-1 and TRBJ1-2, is KAGVTQTPRYLIKTRGQQVTLSCSPISGHRSVSWYQQTPGQGLQFLFEYFSETQRNKGNFPGRFSGRQFSNSRSEMNVSTLELGDSALYLCASSFGQNYGYTFGSGTRLTVV.